These 23 T cell receptor beta chains were sequenced from one sample in a study of T cells after yellow fever vaccination. A single record per CDR3 protein comes from TCRdb applying MiXCR to the 5' RACE reads. The data contain about 300,000 distinct CDR3 sequences, roughly 7% of them seen just once; the ten biggest clones take up 15% to 20%. Material: PBMCs, obtained roughly 45 days after the first yellow fever vaccination. The receptors shown here come from a man aged 18 to 35 who received the YFV17D yellow fever vaccine.

The rearrangement joins TRBV9 to TRBJ2-5; D is unresolved. This CDR3 spans 14 amino acids. CDR1 is SGDLS and CDR2 is YYNGEE in the germline V gene. With 4 bases removed from V and 5 bases from J, the gap between germline ends came to 15 bases. CDR3 nucleotides: TGTGCCAGCAGCCCCCCGGCGGACGGGGAGACCCAGTACTTC. Translating it yields CASSPPADGETQYF.

This clonotype has only a few counts. CDR3 in amino acids: CASSLIRDTGELFF. CDR3 in DNA: TGCGCCAGCAGCTTGATCAGGGACACCGGGGAGCTGTTTTTT. The chain recombines TRBV5-1 with TRBJ2-2; D is perhaps TRBD1 (5 bases). In germline, CDR1 is SGHRS, CDR2 YFSETQ. The CDR3 extends over 14 amino acids. Trimming left V 1 base short and J 3 bases short, with 7 bases between.

This clonotype came up a few times. The gene calls are TRBV27 and TRBJ2-3; the match to TRBD2 covers 9 bases. The CDR3 length is 19 residues. The V and J ends lost 4 bases and 6 bases, in that order; junction bases with no gene match: 20. Germline CDR1 and CDR2: MNHEY and SMNVEV (reference sequence). Here the CDR3 DNA reads TGTGCCAGCAGTTCAATACTCTCCTCGGGACTAGCTTTCGGGGATACGCAGTATTTT. Translated, it gives CASSSILSSGLAFGDTQYF.

About this clonotype: Just one base apart from a much larger clone, this may be a read error. V gene TRBV12-3 or TRBV12-4 combines with J gene TRBJ2-5; D gene unclear. V lost 3 bases, J lost 3 bases, and 8 bases lay in between. CDR3 length: 13 amino acids. CDR3 sequence reads: CASSLSDKETQYF. For the CDR3, the DNA is TGTGCCAGCAGTTTGTCAGACAAAGAGACCCAGTACTTC.

J is TRBJ2-1 and V is TRBV24-1; 8 nucleotides line up with TRBD2. V lost 0 bases and J lost 0; bases outside the gene matches: 12. The CDR3 sequence is 20 residues long. The germline gives CDR1 KGHDR, CDR2 SFDVKD. The DNA for the CDR3 is TGTGCCACCAGTGATTTGCCCGGACGGGGGGGCCCGATCTCCTACAATGAGCAGTTCTTC. Translation gives CATSDLPGRGGPISYNEQFF.

This clonotype was observed at least ten times. This rearrangement joins TRBV2 to TRBJ2-7, with 9 bases aligning to TRBD1. Germline trimming cut 4 bases from V and 2 bases from J; bases unmatched to any gene: 12. Germline values: CDR1 SNHLY, CDR2 FYNNEI. The length of the CDR3 is 17 residues. The CDR3 sequence is CASSGVTGGFLTYEQYF. CDR3 bases: TGTGCCAGCAGTGGGGTTACAGGGGGCTTTTTAACCTACGAGCAGTACTTC. The full variable domain, with the rest looked up from reference TRBV2 and TRBJ2-7, is EPEVTQTPSHQVTQMGQEVILRCVPISNHLYFYWYRQILGQKVEFLVSFYNNEISEKSEIFDDQFSVERPDGSNFTLKIRSTKLEDSAMYFCASSGVTGGFLTYEQYFGPGTRLTVT.

This clonotype was seen ten or more times. The CDR3 spells CASTKRGGTGGWNEQFF. CDR3 bases: TGTGCCAGCACGAAAAGGGGCGGGACAGGGGGCTGGAATGAGCAGTTCTTC. The J gene is TRBJ2-1, the V gene TRBV7-3; 12 positions match TRBD1. Germline CDR1 is SGHTA and CDR2 is FQGTGA. The J segment lost 7 bases and the V segment lost 7 bases, leaving 14 bases of the junction unmatched. The CDR3 is 17 residues long.

This clonotype was detected only a few times. This chain uses TRBV12-3 or TRBV12-4 with TRBJ1-6; D is perhaps TRBD1 (6 bases). The CDR3 covers 13 residues. V dropped 8 bases and J dropped 2 bases, with 7 bases sitting between them. CDR3 amino acids: CASRDTYNSPLHF. DNA of the CDR3: TGTGCCAGCCGGGACACCTATAATTCACCCCTCCACTTT.

This clonotype turned up a few times. The J gene is TRBJ2-3, the V gene TRBV29-1; the match to TRBD2 covers 11 bases. Trimming at V came to 4 bases and at J to 5 bases, leaving 5 bases not matched to a gene. The germline CDR1 and CDR2 sequences are SQVTM and ANQGSEA. The CDR3 has 14 residues. CDR3 DNA sequence: TGCAGCGTTGGTAGCGGGGGGGCCAAAGATACGCAGTATTTT. Protein: CSVGSGGAKDTQYF.

This clonotype occurred a few times. The rearrangement links TRBV7-2 to TRBJ2-7, with unresolved D. Per the germline V gene, CDR1 is SGHTA and CDR2 is FQGNSA. This CDR3 region has 12 residues. Trimming left V 3 bases short and J 6 bases short, with 9 bases between. CDR3 in DNA: TGTGCCAGCAGCTTTATGGTGTCCGAGCAGTACTTC. Translating gives CASSFMVSEQYF. Complete variable domain (other parts from reference TRBV7-2 and TRBJ2-7): GAGVSQSPSNKVTEKGKDVELRCDPISGHTALYWYRQSLGQGLEFLIYFQGNSAPDKSGLPSDRFSAERTGGSVSTLTIQRTQQEDSAVYLCASSFMVSEQYFGPGTRLTVT.

This clonotype was counted only a few times. The genes are TRBV7-8 and TRBJ1-5, with D perhaps TRBD1 (5 bases). Germline CDR1 and CDR2: SGHVS and FQNEAQ. The CDR3 is 15 residues long. Trimming left V 5 bases short and J 2 bases short, with 13 bases between. As DNA, the CDR3 is TGTGCCAGCAGCCCTTTCGGGGGAGGCAATCAGCCCCAGCATTTT. This sequence encodes CASSPFGGGNQPQHF.

This clonotype has a handful of counts. This sequence joins TRBV5-1 and TRBJ1-5; 8 nucleotides match TRBD1. CDR1 is SGHRS and CDR2 is YFSETQ in the germline V gene. CDR3 length: 18 amino acids. After removal of 4 bases from V and 0 bases from J, the junction contained 12 bases not matched to a gene. The CDR3 sequence is CASSANPLGTGSNQPQHF. The CDR3, as DNA: TGCGCCAGCAGCGCTAACCCCCTAGGGACAGGTAGCAATCAGCCCCAGCATTTT.

This clonotype has only a few counts. The chain combines TRBV11-2 with TRBJ2-7; D call uncertain. Germline V lookup: CDR1 SGHAT, CDR2 FQNNGV. Trimming left V 0 bases short and J 0 bases short, with 3 bases between. The CDR3 extends over 13 amino acids. CDR3 nucleotides: TGTGCCAGCAGCTTAGAATTCTCCTACGAGCAGTACGTC. Protein: CASSLEFSYEQYV.

V is TRBV6-2 or TRBV6-3 and J is TRBJ1-6, with 9 bases matching TRBD1. Unmatched junction bases numbered 5, after V lost 10 bases and J lost 7 bases. The CDR3 totals 13 residues. CDR1 MNHEY and CDR2 SVGEGT come from the germline V gene. The DNA for the CDR3 is TGTGCCACCACGGACAGGGGCAATTCACCCCTCCACTTT. Translating it yields CATTDRGNSPLHF.

The gene calls are TRBV29-1 and TRBJ2-7; 8 nucleotides match TRBD1. Germline V gives CDR1 SQVTM, CDR2 ANQGSEA. V trimming: 3 bases; J trimming: 2 bases; junction bases outside the gene matches: 3. The CDR3 length is 13 residues. The CDR3 DNA follows: TGCAGCGTTGATGGACAGGGCCCCTACGAGCAGTACTTC. Translation: CSVDGQGPYEQYF.

There are many counts of this clonotype. The junction shows a germline mismatch at one end, possibly a read error. J is TRBJ2-5 and V is TRBV7-7, with D possibly TRBD1 on 5 matching bases. CDR1 and CDR2 from the germline V gene are SSHAT and FNYEAQ (reference sequence). This CDR3 is built from 13 residues. DNA of the CDR3: TGTGCTAGCAGCCCTGACAGACAAGAGACCCAGTACTTC. It specifies CASSPDRQETQYF.

This clonotype was counted many times. The chain employs TRBV6-1 and TRBJ2-1; 11 nucleotides agree with TRBD2. This CDR3 contains 15 residues. Germline V gene data show CDR1 as MNHNS and CDR2 as SASEGT. The V and J ends lost 6 bases and 4 bases, in that order; junction bases with no gene match: 5. This CDR3 reads CASSAVAGGYNEQFF. Here the CDR3 DNA reads TGTGCCAGCAGCGCTGTAGCGGGGGGGTACAATGAGCAGTTCTTC.

The rearrangement links TRBV19 to TRBJ2-2, with a tentative D call TRBD1 (6 bases). This CDR3 spans 16 amino acids. V was clipped by 1 base and J by 3 bases, with 12 bases between them. CDR1 is LNHDA and CDR2 is SQIVND in the germline V gene (reference sequence). CDR3 bases: TGTGCCAGTAGTATAGCGGCACAGGGCTACACCGGGGAGCTGTTTTTT. Protein: CASSIAAQGYTGELFF.

This chain joins TRBV5-1 and TRBJ2-5, with 8 positions matching TRBD1. V lost 6 bases and J lost 5; bases outside the gene matches: 12. In germline, CDR1 is SGHRS, CDR2 YFSETQ. The CDR3 is 15 amino acids. The chain's CDR3 is CASTLQGGNRETQYF. DNA of the CDR3: TGCGCCAGCACACTACAGGGGGGTAACAGGGAGACCCAGTACTTC.

This clonotype has just a few counts. This sequence joins TRBV12-3 or TRBV12-4 and TRBJ1-3; the D is unclear. The V end lost 7 bases, the J end lost 0 bases, and 13 bases lay between the germline ends. This CDR3 spans 15 amino acids. The CDR3 reads CASKGRPNSGNTIYF. CDR3 DNA sequence: TGTGCCAGCAAAGGTCGACCGAACTCTGGAAACACCATATATTTT.

V and J are TRBV29-1 and TRBJ2-1; D unresolved. CDR3 size: 13 residues. Per germline, CDR1 SQVTM and CDR2 ANQGSEA. With 4 bases removed from V and 5 bases from J, the gap between germline ends came to 12 bases. The CDR3, as DNA: TGCAGCGTTGGGACGGATACCGACAATGAGCAGTTCTTC. Its translation is CSVGTDTDNEQFF.

This clonotype showed up many times. This sequence joins TRBV5-1 and TRBJ2-7; TRBD1 matches at 8 bases. This CDR3 comprises 13 residues. Germline V gene lookup returns CDR1 SGHRS and CDR2 YFSETQ. The ends lost 6 bases at V and 2 bases at J; junction bases unmatched: 4. The CDR3 loop is CASTDRGAYEQYF. The CDR3, as DNA: TGCGCCAGCACAGACAGGGGTGCCTACGAGCAGTACTTC.

The rearrangement uses TRBV12-3 or TRBV12-4 and TRBJ1-2, with 7 bases fitting TRBD1. Trimming cost V 4 bases and J 3 bases; bases outside gene matches: 8. The CDR3 sequence is 15 residues long. CDR3 nucleotide sequence: TGTGCCAGCAGTTCGACAGGGCGAGAAGACTATGGCTACACCTTC. It is translated as CASSSTGREDYGYTF.